Below, 25 T cell receptor beta chains from the same sample are listed, as sequenced in a study of blood T cell repertoires in COVID-19. This table comes from immunoSEQ multiplex PCR, and its TCRdb copy is limited to in-frame clones, with some not included. The table lists about 330,000 clones, roughly 90% of them singletons. Sequenced: peripheral blood. The receptors here all came from a woman between 45 and 65 years old with active or convalescent COVID-19.

The chain links TRBV12-5 to TRBJ1-1, with unresolved D. V gave up 1 base and J gave up 0 bases, with 9 bases separating them. This CDR3 has 15 amino acids. The germline V gene has CDR1 LGHNT and CDR2 FRNRAP. CDR3: CASGLGGGMNTEAFF. CDR3 nucleotide sequence: TGTGCTAGTGGTTTGGGTGGAGGGATGAACACTGAAGCTTTCTTT.

This sequence joins TRBV7-3 and TRBJ2-3, with 8 bases matching TRBD2. Germline loops: CDR1 SGHTA, CDR2 FQGTGA. This CDR3 region has 14 residues. V dropped 2 bases and J dropped 11; count of bases not matched to a gene: 9. The CDR3: CASSLGGGPTLQYF. The DNA of the CDR3 is TGTGCCAGCAGCTTAGGCGGGGGGCCTACTTTGCAGTATTTT.

The rearrangement links TRBV28 to TRBJ2-7, with 9 bases matching TRBD1. CDR3 length: 13 amino acids. The germline V gene encodes CDR1 MDHEN and CDR2 SYDVKM. The V segment lost 3 bases and the J segment 6 bases; nucleotides outside the gene matches: 3. CDR3 residues: CASSFQDRGEQYF. CDR3 coding DNA: TGTGCCAGCAGTTTCCAGGACAGGGGCGAGCAGTACTTC.

The V call is TRBV11-2, the J call TRBJ2-5; D is possibly TRBD2 (6 bases). Trimming removed 5 bases at V and 5 bases at J, with 15 bases between. This CDR3 has 14 amino acids. CDR1 SGHAT and CDR2 FQNNGV come from the germline V gene. CDR3 sequence: CASSPMTSVETQYF. The CDR3 coding sequence is TGTGCCAGCAGCCCGATGACTAGTGTTGAGACCCAGTACTTC.

The chain couples TRBV27 to TRBJ1-1; D not resolved. Trimming took off 3 bases at V and 2 bases at J, with 7 bases between the two ends. Germline CDR1 reads MNHEY; CDR2 reads SMNVEV (reference sequence). The CDR3 totals 13 residues. The chain's CDR3 is CASSFKPNTEAFF. The DNA of the CDR3 is TGTGCCAGCAGTTTCAAGCCCAACACTGAAGCTTTCTTT.

The rearrangement joins TRBV7-2 to TRBJ1-1; 9 nucleotides line up with TRBD1. The CDR3 spans 16 residues. Germline V gene lookup returns CDR1 SGHTA and CDR2 FQGNSA. V was pared by 1 base and J by 4 bases, with 7 bases of the junction left unmatched. CDR3 loop: CASSLVPGQGSTEAFF. CDR3 DNA: TGTGCCAGCAGCTTAGTCCCGGGACAGGGATCCACTGAAGCTTTCTTT.

The V call is TRBV11-2, the J call TRBJ1-4; 9 bases match TRBD1. The CDR3 length is 16 residues. Unmatched junction bases numbered 4, after V lost 4 bases and J lost 1 base. CDR1 is SGHAT, CDR2 FQNNGV, per germline. This chain's CDR3 is CASSSTGGGTNEKLFF. CDR3 DNA: TGTGCCAGCAGCTCGACAGGGGGAGGAACTAATGAAAAACTGTTTTTT.

The genes are TRBV5-4 and TRBJ1-1; possibly TRBD1 for D (6 bases). Germline-derived CDR1 and CDR2 are SGHNT and YYREEE (reference sequence). CDR3 length: 16 residues. V was clipped by 1 base and J by 4 bases, with 17 bases between them. The CDR3 coding sequence is TGTGCCAGCAGCTTGTGGCAGGGGACTATGATCACTGAAGCTTTCTTT. It codes for CASSLWQGTMITEAFF.

The chain uses TRBV6-2 or TRBV6-3 and TRBJ1-5; D perhaps matches TRBD1 (6 bases). V shed 4 bases and J shed 0 bases, with 10 bases lying between them. Germline assignment: CDR1 MNHEY and CDR2 SVGEGT. This CDR3 contains 15 residues. The CDR3 sequence is CASSWTAYSNQPQHF. The CDR3 DNA sequence: TGTGCCAGCAGTTGGACAGCCTATAGCAATCAGCCCCAGCATTTT.

This chain links TRBV27 with TRBJ1-1, with D uncertain. The CDR3 runs 14 residues. Germline CDR1 is MNHEY and CDR2 is SMNVEV (reference sequence). Between the trimmed V and J ends, which lost 6 bases and 0 bases, there was a span of 11 bases. The CDR3 DNA is TGTGCCAGCAGACCCGGACTTATGAACACTGAAGCTTTCTTT. Translating it yields CASRPGLMNTEAFF.

The chain recombines TRBV15 with TRBJ2-3, with 7 bases that match TRBD1. Germline values: CDR1 LNHNV, CDR2 YYDKDF (reference sequence). The CDR3 spans 12 residues. Trimming cost V 4 bases and J 9 bases; bases outside gene matches: 4. This CDR3 reads CATSKRRGTQYF. The CDR3 DNA is TGTGCCACCAGCAAACGCAGGGGGACGCAGTATTTT. Variable domain in full (rest from reference TRBV15 and TRBJ2-3): DAMVIQNPRYQVTQFGKPVTLSCSQTLNHNVMYWYQQKSSQAPKLLFHYYDKDFNNEADTPDNFQSRRPNTSFCFLDIRSPGLGDTAMYLCATSKRRGTQYFGPGTRLTVL.

The chain links TRBV28 to TRBJ1-1, with 11 positions matching TRBD1. J lost 7 bases, V lost 7 bases, and 8 bases had no gene match. Germline V lookup: CDR1 MDHEN, CDR2 SYDVKM. This CDR3 contains 14 residues. CDR3 coding DNA: TGTGCCAGCATTCCAGGGACAGGGGGGAATGAAGCTTTCTTT. Its protein product is CASIPGTGGNEAFF. Full variable domain (remainder filled in from reference TRBV28 and TRBJ1-1): DVKVTQSSRYLVKRTGEKVFLECVQDMDHENMFWYRQDPGLGLRLIYFSYDVKMKEKGDIPEGYSVSREKKERFSLILESASTNQTSMYLCASIPGTGGNEAFFGQGTRLTVV.

The chain links TRBV5-1 to TRBJ1-1, with a weak D call TRBD1 (6 bases). This CDR3 contains 15 residues. Germline-derived CDR1 and CDR2 are SGHRS and YFSETQ. V was clipped by 4 bases and J by 0 bases, with 13 bases between them. CDR3 region: CASSVQGTVNTEAFF. DNA for the CDR3: TGCGCCAGCAGCGTACAGGGTACTGTGAACACTGAAGCTTTCTTT.

The rearrangement uses TRBV10-3 and TRBJ2-3; 8 nucleotides agree with TRBD2. Germline V gene lookup returns CDR1 ENHRY and CDR2 SYGVKD. Unmatched junction bases numbered 7, after V lost 5 bases and J lost 0 bases. CDR3 length equals 16 residues. The CDR3 nucleotides are TGTGCCATCAGTCCAGAGAGCGGGGGCAGCACAGATACGCAGTATTTT. Translation gives CAISPESGGSTDTQYF.

The chain employs TRBV18 and TRBJ1-2, with TRBD1 identical over 10 bases. The length of the CDR3 is 17 residues. V was clipped by 2 bases and J by 5 bases; unmatched bases: 11. From germline, CDR1 is KGHSH and CDR2 LQKENI. The CDR3 nucleotides are TGTGCCAGCTCACCAGGTGTTTGGGACAGGGGCTTATATGGCTACACCTTC. Protein sequence: CASSPGVWDRGLYGYTF. The full variable domain, in which reference TRBV18 and TRBJ1-2 provide the parts outside the CDR3, is NAGVMQNPRHLVRRRGQEARLRCSPMKGHSHVYWYRQLPEEGLKFMVYLQKENIIDESGMPKERFSAEFPKEGPSILRIQQVVRGDSAAYFCASSPGVWDRGLYGYTFGSGTRLTVV.

The rearrangement uses TRBV11-3 and TRBJ2-2; TRBD2 matches 10 bases. This CDR3 contains 16 residues. The V and J ends lost 5 bases and 1 base, in that order; junction bases with no gene match: 4. Germline V gene data show CDR1 as SGHNT and CDR2 as YENEEA. The CDR3 coding sequence is TGTGCCAGCAGCCCTTCTAGCGGGAGGAACACCGGGGAGCTGTTTTTT. Translated, it gives CASSPSSGRNTGELFF. The full variable domain, completed using reference TRBV11-3 and TRBJ2-2, is EAGVVQSPRYKIIEKKQPVAFWCNPISGHNTLYWYLQNLGQGPELLIRYENEEAVDDSQLPKDRFSAERLKGVDSTLKIQPAELGDSAVYLCASSPSSGRNTGELFFGEGSRLTVL.

The chain uses TRBV29-1 and TRBJ1-5; possibly TRBD1 for D (6 bases). Trimming pared 5 bases from V and 5 bases from J, leaving 13 bases between. CDR1 and CDR2 from the germline V gene are SQVTM and ANQGSEA. This CDR3 has 13 residues. CDR3 amino acids: CSVLGARDQPQHF. The CDR3 nucleotides read TGCAGCGTTCTGGGGGCGCGGGATCAGCCCCAGCATTTT.

The chain is built from TRBV7-9 and TRBJ2-5; D possibly corresponds to TRBD2 (5 bases). Trimming shortened V by 3 bases and J by 3 bases, and 17 bases separated the two germline ends. Germline assignment: CDR1 SEHNR and CDR2 FQNEAQ (reference sequence). This CDR3 spans 16 amino acids. The CDR3 nucleotides are TGTGCCAGCAGCTTGCCGGCTATTAGCGAGAAAGAGACCCAGTACTTC. Amino acids: CASSLPAISEKETQYF.

V gene TRBV11-2 combines with J gene TRBJ2-7; 8 positions match TRBD2. CDR3 length: 15 residues. Germline lookup yields CDR1 SGHAT and CDR2 FQNNGV. The V and J ends lost 1 base and 2 bases, in that order; junction bases with no gene match: 4. CDR3 loop: CASSLVTSATYEQYF. DNA for the CDR3: TGTGCCAGCAGCTTAGTGACTAGCGCTACCTACGAGCAGTACTTC.

The chain couples TRBV6-5 to TRBJ1-1; no reliable D call. Germline lookup yields CDR1 MNHEY and CDR2 SVGAGI. There are 12 residues in the CDR3. V was shortened by 4 bases and J by 6 bases, with 9 bases between the two germline ends. DNA of the CDR3: TGTGCCAGCAGTTCCAACGGGGCTGAAGCTTTCTTT. Protein: CASSSNGAEAFF.

J is TRBJ1-2 and V is TRBV12-3 or TRBV12-4; D not resolved. The CDR3 is 13 residues long. Between the trimmed V and J ends, which lost 5 bases and 8 bases, there was a span of 15 bases. The DNA for the CDR3 is TGTGCCAGCAGTCCTTGGGGAGGAGGCGGCTACACCTTC. Translation: CASSPWGGGGYTF.

The chain recombines TRBV30 with TRBJ2-3, with a tentative D call TRBD1 (6 bases). Trimming stripped 3 bases from V and 3 bases from J, with 13 bases between. Germline lookup yields CDR1 GTSNPN and CDR2 SVGIG (reference sequence). CDR3 length equals 14 residues. For the CDR3, the DNA is TGTGCCTGGAGGGGGGCGAGGGGGACAGATACGCAGTATTTT. This gives the protein CAWRGARGTDTQYF.

The J gene is TRBJ1-2, the V gene TRBV19, with TRBD1 matching over 7 bases. Germline V gene sequence: CDR1 LNHDA, CDR2 SQIVND (reference sequence). The CDR3 runs to 14 residues. The trim removed 3 bases at V and 5 bases at J, leaving 6 bases unmatched. Here the CDR3 reads CASSIPPGQYGYTF. CDR3 DNA sequence: TGTGCCAGTAGTATTCCCCCGGGACAGTATGGCTACACCTTC.

The V call is TRBV4-1, the J call TRBJ2-3, with 9 positions matching TRBD2. The germline V gene has CDR1 MGHRA and CDR2 YSYEKL. CDR3 size: 16 residues. V was pared by 4 bases and J by 3 bases, with 8 bases of the junction left unmatched. CDR3 sequence (DNA): TGCGCCAGCAGCCGAGATAGCGGGAGAATGACAGATACGCAGTATTTT. Translating gives CASSRDSGRMTDTQYF.

The rearrangement links TRBV18 to TRBJ2-1; TRBD2 matches 10 bases. Germline trimming cut 3 bases from V and 5 bases from J; bases unmatched to any gene: 16. Germline CDR1 reads KGHSH; CDR2 reads LQKENI. CDR3 length equals 19 residues. CDR3 DNA: TGTGCCAGCTCACCTCGAGTACCGGCTAGCGGGAGTGGGGACAATGAGCAGTTCTTC. It encodes CASSPRVPASGSGDNEQFF.